This T cell receptor beta chain was identified during a study of T-cell reconstitution after alpha-beta-depleted transplantation in children. Findings and limits, study-wide: After transplant, high TCRbeta diversity at day 60 in some patients arose from surviving recipient T cells and thymic progenitors. By about two months after transplant, alpha-beta T cells reportedly arose from several hundred graft clones that had expanded.

Preparing the TCRbeta library involved the use of unique molecular identifiers. In TCRdb, the PCR reads were re-called with MiXCR into one record per CDR3 protein. The repertoire includes over 150,000 distinct CDR3 sequences, roughly 7% of them detected once, and roughly 6% sits in the top ten. Many counts were recorded for this clonotype. What it binds is unknown. Germline values: CDR1 MDHEN, CDR2 SYDVKM. The CDR3 runs to 15 residues. Losses at the gene ends were 9 bases for V and 4 bases for J; bases not matched to a gene: 14. The sequence came from a boy aged 2-15 years with acute lymphoblastic leukemia, due to receive a stem cell transplant. The sample was PBMCs, taken before TCRalphabeta/CD19-depleted stem cell transplant. This sequence joins TRBV28 and TRBJ2-7; 8 bases align to TRBD2. The CDR3 reads CASTTSGDGRYEQYF. The CDR3 region has the DNA TGTGCCAGTACTACTAGCGGTGACGGAAGGTACGAGCAGTACTTC. Complete variable domain (other parts from reference TRBV28 and TRBJ2-7): DVKVTQSSRYLVKRTGEKVFLECVQDMDHENMFWYRQDPGLGLRLIYFSYDVKMKEKGDIPEGYSVSREKKERFSLILESASTNQTSMYLCASTTSGDGRYEQYFGPGTRLTVT.